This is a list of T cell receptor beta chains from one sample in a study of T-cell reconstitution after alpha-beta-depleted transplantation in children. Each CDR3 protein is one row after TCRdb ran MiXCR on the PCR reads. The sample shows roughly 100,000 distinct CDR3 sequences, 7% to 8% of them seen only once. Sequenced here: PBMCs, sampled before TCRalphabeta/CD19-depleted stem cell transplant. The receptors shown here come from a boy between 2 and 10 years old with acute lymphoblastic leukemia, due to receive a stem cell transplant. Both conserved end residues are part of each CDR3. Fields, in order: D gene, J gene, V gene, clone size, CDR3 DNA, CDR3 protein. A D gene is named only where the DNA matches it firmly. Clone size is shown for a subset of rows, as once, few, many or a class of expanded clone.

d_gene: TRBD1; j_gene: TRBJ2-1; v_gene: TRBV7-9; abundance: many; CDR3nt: TGTGCCAGCAGCTTCCGAAGGGGGCAGTACAATGAGCAGTTCTTC; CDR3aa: CASSFRRGQYNEQFF
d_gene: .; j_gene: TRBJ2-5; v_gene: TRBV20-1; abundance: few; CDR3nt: TGCAGTGCTAGAGAGGGACAACAAGAGACCCAGTACTTC; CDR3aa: CSAREGQQETQYF
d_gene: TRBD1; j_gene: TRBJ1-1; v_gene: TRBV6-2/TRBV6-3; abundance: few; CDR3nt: TGTGCCAGCAGTTACCAGGGACAGATGAACACTGAAGCTTTCTTT; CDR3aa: CASSYQGQMNTEAFF
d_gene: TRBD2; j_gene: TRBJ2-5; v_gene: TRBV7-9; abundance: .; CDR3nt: TGTGCCAGCAGCCCGAGACTAGCCCAAGAGACCCAGTACTTC; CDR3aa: CASSPRLAQETQYF
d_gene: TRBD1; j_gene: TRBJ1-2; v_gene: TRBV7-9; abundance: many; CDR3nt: TGTGCCAGCAGCTACCCGGACAGGACCAACCTCTATGGCTACACCTTC; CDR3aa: CASSYPDRTNLYGYTF
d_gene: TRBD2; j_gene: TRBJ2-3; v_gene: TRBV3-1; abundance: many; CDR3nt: TGTGCCAGCAGCCAACCGGGAGGGGCCACAGATACGCAGTATTTT; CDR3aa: CASSQPGGATDTQYF
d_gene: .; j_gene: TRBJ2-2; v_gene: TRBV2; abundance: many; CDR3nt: TGTGCCAGCAGTCACCAGACGGATCTTAACACCGGGGAGCTGTTTTTT; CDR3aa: CASSHQTDLNTGELFF
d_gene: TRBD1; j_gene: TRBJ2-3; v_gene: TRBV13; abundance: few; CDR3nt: TGTGCCAGCAGCTCACGGGACAGGGGCGCAGATACGCAGTATTTT; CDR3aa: CASSSRDRGADTQYF
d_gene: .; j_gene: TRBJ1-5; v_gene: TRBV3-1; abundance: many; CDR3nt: TGTGCCAGCAGCCAGGGCCGGAGCCGAGCCCAGCATTTT; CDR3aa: CASSQGRSRAQHF
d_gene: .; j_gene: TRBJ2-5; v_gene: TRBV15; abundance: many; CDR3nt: TGTGCCACCAGCAGAGATGACGGAGAAGTATACCAAGAGACCCAGTACTTC; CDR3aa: CATSRDDGEVYQETQYF
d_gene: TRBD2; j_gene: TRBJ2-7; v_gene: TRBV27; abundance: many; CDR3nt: TGTGCCAGCAGCCGTCGGGGGGAAAGCTACGAGCAGTACTTC; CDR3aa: CASSRRGESYEQYF
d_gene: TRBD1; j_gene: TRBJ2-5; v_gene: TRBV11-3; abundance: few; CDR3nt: TGTGCCAGCAGCTTGGGCCCGGGACAGGGACAAGAGACCCAGTACTTC; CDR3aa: CASSLGPGQGQETQYF
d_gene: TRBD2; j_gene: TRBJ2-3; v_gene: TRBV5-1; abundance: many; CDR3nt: TGCGCCAGCAGCTCCGCCAAATTACTAGCGACCACAGATACGCAGTATTTT; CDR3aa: CASSSAKLLATTDTQYF
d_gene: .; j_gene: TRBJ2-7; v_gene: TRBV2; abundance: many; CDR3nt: TGTGCCAGCAGTTACGGGACCTCCTACGAGCAGTACTTC; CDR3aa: CASSYGTSYEQYF
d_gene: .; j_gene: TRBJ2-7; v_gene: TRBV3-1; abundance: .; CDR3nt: TGTGCCAGCAGCCACGATTGGGGCTCGGGGGAGCAGTACTTC; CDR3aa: CASSHDWGSGEQYF
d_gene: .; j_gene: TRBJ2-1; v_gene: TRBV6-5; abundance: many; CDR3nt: TGTGCCAGCAGTTCTTTTCGGTCGAATTACAATGAGCAGTTCTTC; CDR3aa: CASSSFRSNYNEQFF
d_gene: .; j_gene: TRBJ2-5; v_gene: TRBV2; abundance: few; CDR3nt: TGTGCCAGCAGTGTCTTGGAGACCCAGTACTTC; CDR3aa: CASSVLETQYF
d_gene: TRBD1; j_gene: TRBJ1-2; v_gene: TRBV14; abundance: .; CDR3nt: TGTGCCAGCAGCCAAGTTGGTTTAGGACAGGGGACCTATGGCTACACCTTC; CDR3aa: CASSQVGLGQGTYGYTF
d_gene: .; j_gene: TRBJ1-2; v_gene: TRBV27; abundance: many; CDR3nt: TGTGCCAGCAGCTCAAATAATGATCTTAATGGCTACACCTTC; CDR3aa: CASSSNNDLNGYTF
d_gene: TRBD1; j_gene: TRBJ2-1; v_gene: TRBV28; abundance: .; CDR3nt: TGTGCCAGCACTTCAGCCGGACAGGGGGTTTTCAATGAGCAGTTCTTC; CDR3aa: CASTSAGQGVFNEQFF
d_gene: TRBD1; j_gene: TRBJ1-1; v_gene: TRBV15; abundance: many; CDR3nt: TGTGCCACCAGCAGGCCATTAGGGGCAGGGGGTGAAGCTTTCTTT; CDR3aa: CATSRPLGAGGEAFF
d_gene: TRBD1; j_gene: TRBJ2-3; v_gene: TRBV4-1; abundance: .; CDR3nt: TGCGCCAGCAGCCAAGTTAATGCAGGGGGCTATACGCAGTATTTT; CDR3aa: CASSQVNAGGYTQYF
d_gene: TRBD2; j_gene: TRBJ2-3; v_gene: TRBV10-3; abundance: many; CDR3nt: TGTGCCATGAGCGGGGCCCAACGCACAGATACGCAGTATTTT; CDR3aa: CAMSGAQRTDTQYF
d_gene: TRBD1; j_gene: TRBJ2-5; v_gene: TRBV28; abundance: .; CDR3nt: TGTGCCAGCAGCCTTGGGGACAGTCGGGGAGAGACCCAGTACTTC; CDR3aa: CASSLGDSRGETQYF
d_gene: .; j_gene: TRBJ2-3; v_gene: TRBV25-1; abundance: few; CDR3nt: TGTGCCAGCAACCAGGAGGGGGATACGCAGTATTTT; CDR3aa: CASNQEGDTQYF
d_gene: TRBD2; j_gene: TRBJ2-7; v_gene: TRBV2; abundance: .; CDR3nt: TGTGCCAGCATCGGACTAGCAGGCGAGCAGTACTTC; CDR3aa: CASIGLAGEQYF
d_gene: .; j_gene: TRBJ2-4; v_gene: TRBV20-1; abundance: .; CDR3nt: TGCAGTGCTAGAGCCCCCGAGACAGGACCCCTAGCCAAAAACATTCAGTACTTC; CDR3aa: CSARAPETGPLAKNIQYF
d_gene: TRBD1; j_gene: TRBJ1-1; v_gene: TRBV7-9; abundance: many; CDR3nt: TGTGCCAGCAGCTTAGGACAGGGTGAAGCTTTCTTT; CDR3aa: CASSLGQGEAFF
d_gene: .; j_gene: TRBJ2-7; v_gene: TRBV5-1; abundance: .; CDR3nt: TGCGCCAGCAGCACCGGGGACAACTACGAGCAGTACTTC; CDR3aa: CASSTGDNYEQYF
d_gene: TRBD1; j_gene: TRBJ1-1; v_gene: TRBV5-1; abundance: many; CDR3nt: TGCGCCAGCAGCTTGGTCCAGGGGGCTGCTGAAGCTTTCTTT; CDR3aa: CASSLVQGAAEAFF
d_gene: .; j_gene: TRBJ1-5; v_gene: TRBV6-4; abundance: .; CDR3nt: TGTGCCAGCAGTGAAGGGCCTGGTCAGCCCCAGCATTTT; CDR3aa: CASSEGPGQPQHF
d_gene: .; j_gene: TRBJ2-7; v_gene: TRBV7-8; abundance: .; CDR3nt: TGTGCCAGCTCCCCCGGGGAAGGAACCGAGCAGTACTTC; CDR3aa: CASSPGEGTEQYF
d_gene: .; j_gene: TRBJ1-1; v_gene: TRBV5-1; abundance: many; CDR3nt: TGCGCCAGCAGCCCCCCCAGGGCGAACACTGAAGCTTTCTTT; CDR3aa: CASSPPRANTEAFF
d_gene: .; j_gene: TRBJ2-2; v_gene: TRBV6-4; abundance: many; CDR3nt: TGTGCCAGCAGTGACGGGACAAACACCGGGGAGCTGTTTTTT; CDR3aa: CASSDGTNTGELFF
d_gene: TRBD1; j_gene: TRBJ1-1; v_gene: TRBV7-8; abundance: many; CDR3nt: TGTGCCAGCAGCTTATACAGGGGACAGTACACTGAAGCTTTCTTT; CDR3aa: CASSLYRGQYTEAFF
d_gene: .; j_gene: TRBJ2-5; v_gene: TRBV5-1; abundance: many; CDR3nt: TGCGCCAGCAGCTTGGCCTCAGGCGTCACTATCCAAGAGACCCAGTACTTC; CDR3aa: CASSLASGVTIQETQYF